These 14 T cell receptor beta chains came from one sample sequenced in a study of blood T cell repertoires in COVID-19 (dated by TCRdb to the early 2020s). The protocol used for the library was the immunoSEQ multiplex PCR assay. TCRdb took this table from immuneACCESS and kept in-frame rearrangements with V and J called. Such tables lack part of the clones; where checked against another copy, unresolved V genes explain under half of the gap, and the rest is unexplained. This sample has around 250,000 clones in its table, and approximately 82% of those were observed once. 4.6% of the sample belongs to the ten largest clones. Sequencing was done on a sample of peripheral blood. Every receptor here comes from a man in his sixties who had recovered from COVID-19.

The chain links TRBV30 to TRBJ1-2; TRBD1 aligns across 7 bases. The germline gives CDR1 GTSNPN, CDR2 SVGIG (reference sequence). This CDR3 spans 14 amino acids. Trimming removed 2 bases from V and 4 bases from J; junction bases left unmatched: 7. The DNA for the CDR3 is TGTGCCTGGAGTCAACAGGGGTCTCGCTATGGCTACACCTTC. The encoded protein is CAWSQQGSRYGYTF.

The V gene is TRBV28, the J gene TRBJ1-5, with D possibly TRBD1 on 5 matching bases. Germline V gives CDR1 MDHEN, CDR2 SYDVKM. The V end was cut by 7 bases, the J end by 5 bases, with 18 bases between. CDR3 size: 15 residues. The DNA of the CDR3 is TGTGCCAGCAATTCACAGGAACTTTACTATCAGCCCCAGCATTTT. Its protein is CASNSQELYYQPQHF.

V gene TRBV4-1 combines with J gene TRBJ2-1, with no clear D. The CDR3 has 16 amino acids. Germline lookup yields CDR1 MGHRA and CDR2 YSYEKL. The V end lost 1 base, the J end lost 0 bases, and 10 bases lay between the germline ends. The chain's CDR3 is CASSQVSSSSYNEQFF. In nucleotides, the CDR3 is TGCGCCAGCAGCCAAGTTTCGTCGAGCTCCTACAATGAGCAGTTCTTC.

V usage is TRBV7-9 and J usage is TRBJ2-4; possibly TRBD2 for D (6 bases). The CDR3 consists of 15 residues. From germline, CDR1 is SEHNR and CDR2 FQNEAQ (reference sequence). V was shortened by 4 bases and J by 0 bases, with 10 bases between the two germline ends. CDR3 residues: CASSSSGGAKNIQYF. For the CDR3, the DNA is TGTGCCAGCAGCTCTTCCGGGGGAGCCAAAAACATTCAGTACTTC.

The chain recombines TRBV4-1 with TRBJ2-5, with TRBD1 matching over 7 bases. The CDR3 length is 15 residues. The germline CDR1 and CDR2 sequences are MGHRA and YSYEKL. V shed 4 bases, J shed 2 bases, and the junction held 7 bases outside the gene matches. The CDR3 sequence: CASSRLTGLQETQYF. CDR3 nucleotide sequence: TGCGCCAGCAGCCGGTTGACAGGGCTTCAAGAGACCCAGTACTTC.

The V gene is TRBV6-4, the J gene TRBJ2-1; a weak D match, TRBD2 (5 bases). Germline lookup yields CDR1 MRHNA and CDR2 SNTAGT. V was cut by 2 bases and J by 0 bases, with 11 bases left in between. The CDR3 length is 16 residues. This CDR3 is CASSDHYGSSYNEQFF. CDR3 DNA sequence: TGTGCCAGCAGTGACCACTATGGGAGCTCCTACAATGAGCAGTTCTTC.

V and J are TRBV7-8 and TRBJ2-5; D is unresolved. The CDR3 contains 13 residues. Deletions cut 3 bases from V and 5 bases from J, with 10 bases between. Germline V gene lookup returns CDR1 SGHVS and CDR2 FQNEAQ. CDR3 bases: TGTGCCAGCAGCTTGTCCCTACGGGAGACCCAGTACTTC. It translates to CASSLSLRETQYF.

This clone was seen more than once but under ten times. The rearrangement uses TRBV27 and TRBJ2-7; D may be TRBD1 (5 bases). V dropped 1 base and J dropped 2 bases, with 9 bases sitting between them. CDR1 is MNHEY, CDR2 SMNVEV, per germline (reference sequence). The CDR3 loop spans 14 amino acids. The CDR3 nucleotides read TGTGCCAGCAGTTTATTGGGGCAGACCTACGAGCAGTACTTC. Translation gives CASSLLGQTYEQYF.

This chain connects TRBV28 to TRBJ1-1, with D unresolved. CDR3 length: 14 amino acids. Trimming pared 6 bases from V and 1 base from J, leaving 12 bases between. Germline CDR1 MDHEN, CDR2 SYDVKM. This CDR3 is CASRPQRENTEAFF. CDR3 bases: TGTGCCAGCAGGCCCCAGAGGGAGAACACTGAAGCTTTCTTT.

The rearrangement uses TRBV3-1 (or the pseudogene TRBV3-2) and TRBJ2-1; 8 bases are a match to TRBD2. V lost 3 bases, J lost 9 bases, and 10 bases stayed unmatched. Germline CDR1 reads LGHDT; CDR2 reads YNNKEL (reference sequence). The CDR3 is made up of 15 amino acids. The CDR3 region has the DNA TGTGCCAGCAGCCAGAGCAGCGGGAGTCTCTCTGAGCAGTTCTTC. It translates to CASSQSSGSLSEQFF.

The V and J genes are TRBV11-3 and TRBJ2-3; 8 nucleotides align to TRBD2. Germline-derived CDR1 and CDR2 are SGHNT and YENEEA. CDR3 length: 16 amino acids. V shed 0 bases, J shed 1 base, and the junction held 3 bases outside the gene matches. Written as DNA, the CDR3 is TGTGCCAGCAGCTTAGATAGTAGCGGGGGCACAGATACGCAGTATTTT. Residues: CASSLDSSGGTDTQYF.

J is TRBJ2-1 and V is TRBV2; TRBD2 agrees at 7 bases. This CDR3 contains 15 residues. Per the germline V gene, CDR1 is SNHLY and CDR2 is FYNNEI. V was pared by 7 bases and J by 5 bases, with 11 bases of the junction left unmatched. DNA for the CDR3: TGTGCCAGCATTCGATCGCCTAGCGGCAACAATGAGCAGTTCTTC. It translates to CASIRSPSGNNEQFF.

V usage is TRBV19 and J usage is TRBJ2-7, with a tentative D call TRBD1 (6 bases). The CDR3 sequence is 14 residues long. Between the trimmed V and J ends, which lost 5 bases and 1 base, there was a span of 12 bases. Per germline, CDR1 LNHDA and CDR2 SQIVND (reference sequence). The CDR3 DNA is TGTGCCAGTAGTGGAAACAGGGAATCCTACGAGCAGTACTTC. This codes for CASSGNRESYEQYF.

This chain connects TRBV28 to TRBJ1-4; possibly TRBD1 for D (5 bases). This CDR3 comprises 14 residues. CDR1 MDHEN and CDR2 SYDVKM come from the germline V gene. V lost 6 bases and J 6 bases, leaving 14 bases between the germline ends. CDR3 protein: CASRQPGGDEKLFF. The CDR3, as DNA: TGTGCCAGCAGGCAACCGGGGGGAGATGAAAAACTGTTTTTT.